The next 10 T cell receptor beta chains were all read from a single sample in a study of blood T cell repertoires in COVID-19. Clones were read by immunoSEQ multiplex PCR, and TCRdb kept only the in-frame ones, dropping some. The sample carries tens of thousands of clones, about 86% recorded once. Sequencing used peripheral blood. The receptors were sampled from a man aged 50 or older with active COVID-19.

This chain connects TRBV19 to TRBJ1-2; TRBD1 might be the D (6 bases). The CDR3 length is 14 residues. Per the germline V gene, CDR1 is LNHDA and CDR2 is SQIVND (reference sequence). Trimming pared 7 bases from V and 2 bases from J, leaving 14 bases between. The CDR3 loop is CASTVGTQNYGYTF. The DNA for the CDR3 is TGTGCCAGTACAGTAGGGACACAAAACTATGGCTACACCTTC.

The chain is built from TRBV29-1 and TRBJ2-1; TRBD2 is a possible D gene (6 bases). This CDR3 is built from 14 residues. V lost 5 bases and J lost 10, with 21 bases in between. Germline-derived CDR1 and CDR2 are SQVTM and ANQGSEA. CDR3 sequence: CSVISGVSRGEQFF. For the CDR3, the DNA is TGCAGCGTTATCTCGGGAGTTAGCCGGGGGGAGCAGTTCTTC.

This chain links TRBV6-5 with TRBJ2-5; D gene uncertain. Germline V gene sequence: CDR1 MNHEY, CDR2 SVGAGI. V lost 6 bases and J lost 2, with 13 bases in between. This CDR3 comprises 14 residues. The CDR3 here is CASRYRSQQETQYF. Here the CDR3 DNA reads TGTGCCAGCAGGTATAGAAGCCAACAAGAGACCCAGTACTTC.

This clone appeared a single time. The CDR3 sequence: CASSVGRRGSGELFF. The CDR3 region has the DNA TGTGCCAGCAGCGTAGGGAGACGGGGGTCCGGGGAGCTGTTTTTT. The genes are TRBV9 and TRBJ2-2, with D possibly TRBD2 on 6 matching bases. Germline V gene sequence: CDR1 SGDLS, CDR2 YYNGEE. The length of the CDR3 is 15 residues. V was cut by 0 bases and J by 6 bases, with 12 bases left in between.

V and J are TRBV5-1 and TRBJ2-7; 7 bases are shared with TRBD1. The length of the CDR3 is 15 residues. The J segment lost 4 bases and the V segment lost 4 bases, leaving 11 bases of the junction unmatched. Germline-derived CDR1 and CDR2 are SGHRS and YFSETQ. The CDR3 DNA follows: TGCGCCAGCAGCATGAGGACAGGCGATCGATACGAGCAGTACTTC. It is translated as CASSMRTGDRYEQYF. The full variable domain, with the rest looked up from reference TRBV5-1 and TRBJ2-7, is KAGVTQTPRYLIKTRGQQVTLSCSPISGHRSVSWYQQTPGQGLQFLFEYFSETQRNKGNFPGRFSGRQFSNSRSEMNVSTLELGDSALYLCASSMRTGDRYEQYFGPGTRLTVT.

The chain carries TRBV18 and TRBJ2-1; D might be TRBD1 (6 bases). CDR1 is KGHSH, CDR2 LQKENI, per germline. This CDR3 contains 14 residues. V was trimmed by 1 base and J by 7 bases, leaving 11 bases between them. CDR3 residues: CASSPQTGTNEQFF. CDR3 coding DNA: TGTGCCAGCTCACCACAAACAGGGACGAATGAGCAGTTCTTC.

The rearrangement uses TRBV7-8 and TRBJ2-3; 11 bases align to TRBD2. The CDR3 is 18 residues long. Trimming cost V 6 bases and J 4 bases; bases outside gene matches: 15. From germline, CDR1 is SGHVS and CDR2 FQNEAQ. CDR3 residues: CASSARLAGFGGADTQYF. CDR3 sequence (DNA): TGTGCCAGCAGTGCAAGACTAGCGGGGTTTGGGGGGGCAGATACGCAGTATTTT.

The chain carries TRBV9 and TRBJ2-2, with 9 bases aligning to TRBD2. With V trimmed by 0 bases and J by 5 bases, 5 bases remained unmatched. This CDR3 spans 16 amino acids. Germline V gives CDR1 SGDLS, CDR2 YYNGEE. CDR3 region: CASSVAGSGSTGELFF. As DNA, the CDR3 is TGTGCCAGCAGCGTAGCTGGTAGCGGGAGTACCGGGGAGCTGTTTTTT.

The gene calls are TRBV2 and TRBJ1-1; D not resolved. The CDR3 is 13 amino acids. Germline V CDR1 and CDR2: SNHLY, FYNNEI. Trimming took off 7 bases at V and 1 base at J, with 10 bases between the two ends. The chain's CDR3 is CASNPAGNTEAFF. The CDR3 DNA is TGTGCCAGCAACCCCGCGGGGAACACTGAAGCTTTCTTT. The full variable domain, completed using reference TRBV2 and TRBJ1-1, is EPEVTQTPSHQVTQMGQEVILRCVPISNHLYFYWYRQILGQKVEFLVSFYNNEISEKSEIFDDQFSVERPDGSNFTLKIRSTKLEDSAMYFCASNPAGNTEAFFGQGTRLTVV.

Here the CDR3 DNA reads TGTGCCAGCAGCTCCCAGGGACTAGCGGGGGGCGTTGAGCAGTTCTTC. Its protein product is CASSSQGLAGGVEQFF. This chain links TRBV7-3 with TRBJ2-1, with 15 bases identical to TRBD2. V shed 4 bases, J shed 9 bases, and the junction held 7 bases outside the gene matches. The CDR3 sequence is 16 residues long. From germline, CDR1 is SGHTA and CDR2 FQGTGA.